The 29 T cell receptor beta chains listed next were all sequenced from one sample in a study of blood T cell repertoires in COVID-19. Method: immunoSEQ multiplex PCR; TCRdb's copy keeps in-frame clones and lacks some. The profile covers some 390,000 clones, with 85% to 90% appearing a single time and around 1.1% taken by the ten largest. The sample comprised PBMCs or T cells enriched from blood (not recorded which). These receptor sequences come from a young man who had recovered from COVID-19.

This clone showed up just once. The rearrangement joins TRBV24-1 to TRBJ1-5, with D unresolved. This CDR3 has 14 residues. CDR1 is KGHDR, CDR2 SFDVKD, per germline. Trimming took off 5 bases at V and 0 bases at J, with 7 bases between the two ends. CDR3 amino acids: CATSGAASNQPQHF. CDR3 nucleotide sequence: TGTGCCACCAGTGGCGCTGCTAGCAATCAGCCCCAGCATTTT.

V and J are TRBV4-1 and TRBJ2-7; tentative D call: TRBD1 (7 bases). The CDR3 is 17 amino acids. The ends were cut back, 0 bases at V and 2 bases at J, with 17 bases in the middle. Germline CDR1 and CDR2: MGHRA and YSYEKL. The CDR3 is CASSQDTPGRGAYEQYF. CDR3 DNA: TGCGCCAGCAGCCAAGATACCCCGGGCAGGGGGGCCTACGAGCAGTACTTC.

The chain uses TRBV5-1 and TRBJ1-1; 12 nucleotides match TRBD1. Germline trimming cut 2 bases from V and 5 bases from J; bases unmatched to any gene: 4. CDR1 SGHRS and CDR2 YFSETQ come from the germline V gene. This CDR3 region has 15 residues. The CDR3 loop reads CASSLRDRGQTEAFF. The CDR3 bases are TGCGCCAGCAGCTTACGGGACAGGGGGCAAACTGAAGCTTTCTTT.

V gene TRBV15 combines with J gene TRBJ1-2; D is unclear. The germline gives CDR1 LNHNV, CDR2 YYDKDF (reference sequence). Trimming took off 1 base at V and 6 bases at J, with 21 bases between the two ends. The CDR3 length is 17 residues. DNA for the CDR3: TGTGCCACCAGCAGAGGGGTAGGAGGGCGGGGTAAAAATGGCTACACCTTC. Residues: CATSRGVGGRGKNGYTF.

This sequence joins TRBV5-4 and TRBJ2-2; 8 bases are shared with TRBD2. V lost 7 bases and J lost 1; bases outside the gene matches: 9. The CDR3 covers 16 residues. Germline CDR1 SGHNT, CDR2 YYREEE (reference sequence). The CDR3: CASGGTSGGNTGELFF. The DNA of the CDR3 is TGTGCCAGCGGGGGAACTAGCGGAGGGAACACCGGGGAGCTGTTTTTT.

The rearrangement links TRBV28 to TRBJ2-2; 8 positions match TRBD2. The CDR3 totals 14 residues. Germline V gives CDR1 MDHEN, CDR2 SYDVKM. The V segment lost 8 bases and the J segment 4 bases; nucleotides outside the gene matches: 6. Here the CDR3 DNA reads TGTGCCAGCGAGAGCGGGAGCGGCACCGGGGAGCTGTTTTTT. Protein product: CASESGSGTGELFF.

This chain joins TRBV5-1 and TRBJ1-1, with D unresolved. V was pared by 0 bases and J by 3 bases, with 6 bases between. The CDR3 runs to 13 residues. CDR1 is SGHRS and CDR2 is YFSETQ in the germline V gene. CDR3 in amino acids: CASSLESYTEAFF. Written as DNA, the CDR3 is TGCGCCAGCAGCTTGGAGAGCTACACTGAAGCTTTCTTT. The full variable domain, rest sourced from reference TRBV5-1 and TRBJ1-1, is KAGVTQTPRYLIKTRGQQVTLSCSPISGHRSVSWYQQTPGQGLQFLFEYFSETQRNKGNFPGRFSGRQFSNSRSEMNVSTLELGDSALYLCASSLESYTEAFFGQGTRLTVV.

The V and J genes are TRBV3-1 (or the pseudogene TRBV3-2) and TRBJ2-3; D gene ambiguous. CDR3 size: 15 residues. Trimming removed 0 bases at V and 1 base at J, with 8 bases between. The germline CDR1 and CDR2 sequences are LGHDT and YNNKEL (reference sequence). DNA for the CDR3: TGTGCCAGCAGCCAAGAAGATGCGGGCACAGATACGCAGTATTTT. It is translated as CASSQEDAGTDTQYF.

This clone was picked up a small number of times. The rearrangement joins TRBV10-3 to TRBJ2-5, with 9 bases aligning to TRBD2. The ends lost 3 bases at V and 2 bases at J; junction bases unmatched: 13. The CDR3 extends over 18 amino acids. Germline V lookup: CDR1 ENHRY, CDR2 SYGVKD. CDR3 protein: CAISEKVAGVLGQETQYF. The CDR3, as DNA: TGTGCCATCAGTGAAAAGGTAGCGGGAGTGTTAGGTCAAGAGACCCAGTACTTC.

The chain links TRBV19 to TRBJ1-1; no firm D call. The CDR3 extends over 14 amino acids. Germline CDR1 is LNHDA and CDR2 is SQIVND (reference sequence). Trimming cost V 4 bases and J 3 bases, with 12 bases left between them. CDR3 bases: TGTGCCAGTAGTACTCCGACATTATACACTGAAGCTTTCTTT. Its protein is CASSTPTLYTEAFF.

The rearrangement uses TRBV10-3 and TRBJ1-1; TRBD1 aligns across 8 bases. The J segment lost 5 bases and the V segment lost 8 bases, leaving 10 bases of the junction unmatched. Germline CDR1 reads ENHRY; CDR2 reads SYGVKD. CDR3 length equals 14 residues. The CDR3 nucleotides are TGTGCCATCGGAGGGACAGGCCAATCTACTGAAGCTTTCTTT. It translates to CAIGGTGQSTEAFF.

The CDR3 DNA reads as TGTGCCAGCAGTCCATGGACAGGGGATGAAAAACTGTTTTTT. Its protein is CASSPWTGDEKLFF. The chain has TRBV27 and TRBJ1-4; 9 nucleotides agree with TRBD1. The CDR3 is made up of 14 amino acids. V shed 5 bases and J 6 bases; nucleotides not matched to a gene: 4. Germline values: CDR1 MNHEY, CDR2 SMNVEV (reference sequence).

This clone was recorded once. The J gene is TRBJ1-5, the V gene TRBV5-1; no definite D call. Germline V lookup: CDR1 SGHRS, CDR2 YFSETQ. CDR3 length: 13 amino acids. Between the trimmed V and J ends, which lost 5 bases and 3 bases, there was a span of 9 bases. The CDR3 nucleotides read TGCGCCAGCAGGGCGGCCCTCAATCAGCCCCAGCATTTT. It encodes CASRAALNQPQHF.

The V gene is TRBV12-3 or TRBV12-4, the J gene TRBJ1-2; 7 bases are shared with TRBD1. The CDR3 runs 13 residues. J lost 4 bases, V lost 1 base, and 0 bases had no gene match. The CDR3 spells CASSLDRGYGYTF. The CDR3 DNA follows: TGTGCCAGCAGTTTAGACAGGGGCTATGGCTACACCTTC.

This clone showed up just once. Other DNA variants within this sample encode the same CDR3. This chain connects TRBV19 to TRBJ2-1; TRBD1 is a possible D gene (6 bases). The CDR3 consists of 13 residues. Germline V gene sequence: CDR1 LNHDA, CDR2 SQIVND (reference sequence). Trimming left V 4 bases short and J 3 bases short, with 7 bases between. CDR3 sequence (DNA): TGTGCCAGTAGTACGGACAGCTACAATGAGCAGTTCTTC. Translated: CASSTDSYNEQFF.

The genes are TRBV28 and TRBJ2-7; 11 bases are shared with TRBD1. V trimming: 4 bases; J trimming: 9 bases; junction bases outside the gene matches: 8. The CDR3 loop spans 14 amino acids. Germline V gene data show CDR1 as MDHEN and CDR2 as SYDVKM. This CDR3 reads CASSSPGQGVRQYF. CDR3 nucleotide sequence: TGTGCCAGCAGTTCCCCGGGACAGGGGGTCCGGCAGTACTTC.

The chain has TRBV30 and TRBJ1-5; D remains ambiguous. V gave up 1 base and J gave up 2 bases, with 6 bases separating them. CDR3 size: 13 residues. Germline loops: CDR1 GTSNPN, CDR2 SVGIG (reference sequence). As DNA, the CDR3 is TGTGCCTGGAGTGCCCAGGGCAATCAGCCCCAGCATTTT. It specifies CAWSAQGNQPQHF.

This chain joins TRBV2 and TRBJ2-5; the D gene is possibly TRBD1 (6 bases). This CDR3 has 14 residues. Trimming pared 3 bases from V and 5 bases from J, leaving 13 bases between. Germline V gene data show CDR1 as SNHLY and CDR2 as FYNNEI. In nucleotides, the CDR3 is TGTGCCAGCAGTGACCCAGGGGAGATGGAGACCCAGTACTTC. Encoded protein: CASSDPGEMETQYF.

The V gene is TRBV28, the J gene TRBJ1-1; D is undetermined. With 1 base removed from V and 6 bases from J, the gap between germline ends came to 6 bases. Germline V CDR1 and CDR2: MDHEN, SYDVKM. This CDR3 region has 12 residues. This chain's CDR3 is CASSLSEAEAFF. DNA for the CDR3: TGTGCCAGCAGTTTATCCGAGGCTGAAGCTTTCTTT. Full variable domain (rest looked up from reference TRBV28 and TRBJ1-1): DVKVTQSSRYLVKRTGEKVFLECVQDMDHENMFWYRQDPGLGLRLIYFSYDVKMKEKGDIPEGYSVSREKKERFSLILESASTNQTSMYLCASSLSEAEAFFGQGTRLTVV.

The chain uses TRBV30 and TRBJ1-1; TRBD1 might be the D (5 bases). The CDR3 totals 14 residues. The V end was cut by 3 bases, the J end by 1 base, with 12 bases between. Germline-derived CDR1 and CDR2 are GTSNPN and SVGIG (reference sequence). The CDR3 is CAWRALQGNTEAFF. The CDR3 DNA reads TGTGCCTGGAGGGCCCTTCAGGGGAACACTGAAGCTTTCTTT.

V and J are TRBV30 and TRBJ2-3, with 12 bases aligning to TRBD2. With 1 base clipped from V and 3 bases from J, the junction kept 14 bases outside the gene matches. This CDR3 has 19 residues. CDR1 and CDR2 (germline): GTSNPN, SVGIG (reference sequence). The DNA of the CDR3 is TGTGCCTGGAGTGACAACAGGGGCAGACTAGCGGGAGTGACAGATACGCAGTATTTT. Residues: CAWSDNRGRLAGVTDTQYF. Full variable domain (remainder filled in from reference TRBV30 and TRBJ2-3): SQTIHQWPATLVQPVGSPLSLECTVEGTSNPNLYWYRQAAGRGLQLLFYSVGIGQISSEVPQNLSASRPQDRQFILSSKKLLLSDSGFYLCAWSDNRGRLAGVTDTQYFGPGTRLTVL.

The chain employs TRBV7-2 and TRBJ2-2, with TRBD1 matching over 11 bases. The CDR3 covers 16 residues. The junction had 3 bases not matched to a gene; V was cut back by 2 bases and J by 4 bases. Germline CDR1 reads SGHTA; CDR2 reads FQGNSA. The CDR3 sequence: CASSLRGQGVTGELFF. The CDR3 nucleotides read TGTGCCAGCAGCTTAAGGGGACAGGGGGTCACCGGGGAGCTGTTTTTT.

The chain links TRBV21-1 to TRBJ2-7; the table's D gene call, TRBD2, was not cross checked with the DNA. TRBV21-1 constitutes a pseudogene. The CDR3 runs 14 residues. As DNA, the CDR3 is TGTGCCAGCAGCCCTAAAGGACTTAACTACGAGCAGTACTTC. Translated, it gives CASSPKGLNYEQYF.

The gene calls are TRBV11-2 and TRBJ1-5; D gene unclear. The V end was cut by 2 bases, the J end by 9 bases, with 11 bases between. Looked up from germline, CDR1 is SGHAT and CDR2 is FQNNGV. This CDR3 has 13 residues. Here the CDR3 DNA reads TGTGCCAGCAGCTTAAACAGCCTTCGGCCCCAGCATTTT. This codes for CASSLNSLRPQHF. The full variable domain, in which reference TRBV11-2 and TRBJ1-5 provide the parts outside the CDR3, is EAGVAQSPRYKIIEKRQSVAFWCNPISGHATLYWYQQILGQGPKLLIQFQNNGVVDDSQLPKDRFSAERLKGVDSTLKIQPAKLEDSAVYLCASSLNSLRPQHFGDGTRLSIL.

This sequence joins TRBV5-1 and TRBJ2-7; D is perhaps TRBD2 (6 bases). The CDR3 is made up of 14 amino acids. CDR1 and CDR2 from the germline V gene are SGHRS and YFSETQ. V lost 4 bases to trimming and J lost 0 bases, with 11 bases between them. The CDR3 loop is CASSARDFSYEQYF. Here the CDR3 DNA reads TGCGCCAGCAGCGCCCGGGACTTCTCCTACGAGCAGTACTTC.

The chain links TRBV18 to TRBJ1-4, with TRBD1 matching over 9 bases. CDR3 length: 18 residues. V gave up 4 bases and J gave up 8 bases; unmatched junction bases: 17. The germline V gene encodes CDR1 KGHSH and CDR2 LQKENI. CDR3 loop: CASSRNLGSGQGNEKLFF. In DNA, the CDR3 is TGTGCCAGCTCACGAAATCTTGGCTCGGGACAGGGTAACGAAAAACTGTTTTTT.

The chain employs TRBV3-1 (or the pseudogene TRBV3-2) and TRBJ2-5; D uncertain. The germline V and J ends were trimmed by 7 bases and 6 bases, with 24 bases remaining between them. The CDR3 has 16 residues. Germline lookup yields CDR1 LGHDT and CDR2 YNNKEL (reference sequence). The CDR3 loop reads CASTELTTSGSKTQYF. CDR3 bases: TGTGCCAGCACCGAACTGACCACTTCGGGTTCGAAGACCCAGTACTTC.

The genes are TRBV9 and TRBJ2-1; D remains ambiguous. V lost 3 bases and J 5 bases, leaving 12 bases between the germline ends. The germline CDR1 and CDR2 sequences are SGDLS and YYNGEE. CDR3 size: 14 residues. CDR3 amino acids: CASSASRADNEQFF. CDR3 nucleotide sequence: TGTGCCAGCAGCGCCTCTCGTGCGGACAATGAGCAGTTCTTC.

J is TRBJ2-7 and V is TRBV2, with TRBD2 matching over 9 bases. Germline V CDR1 and CDR2: SNHLY, FYNNEI. V lost 4 bases, J lost 4 bases, and 5 bases stayed unmatched. The CDR3 has 14 residues. The DNA of the CDR3 is TGTGCCAGCAGTGCGAGGACTAGCGCTTACGAGCAGTACTTC. Its protein is CASSARTSAYEQYF.